This T cell receptor beta chain was sequenced for a study of a mutant IDH1 vaccine in newly diagnosed glioma. Details on this clone: The antigen remains undetermined.

Only in-frame clones appear in the TCRdb table, and some are missing; sequencing was by immunoSEQ multiplex PCR. This table holds about 120,000 clones, about 90% found once. Time point of the sample: week 11, during vaccination. It was 300 ug of mutant IDH1 20-mer peptide that made up each vaccine dose, given with topical imiquimod. This TCR came from a woman aged 45-65 years with glioma. The sample was PBMCs, taken from a glioma patient whose treatment included an IDH1 peptide vaccine.

The DNA for the CDR3 is TGTGCCAGCTCGCGAGGGATTGGAAACACCATATATTTT. Translation: CASSRGIGNTIYF. The chain uses TRBV28 and TRBJ1-3; the D is unclear. There are 13 residues in the CDR3. Per the germline V gene, CDR1 is MDHEN and CDR2 is SYDVKM. V lost 8 bases and J 3 bases, leaving 11 bases between the germline ends.